This record concerns one TCR beta chain sequence. Antigen specificity is unknown. The entry originates in a study of T cells in Graves' hyperthyroidism and ophthalmopathy. Between the trimmed V and J ends, which lost 6 bases and 9 bases, there was a span of 15 bases. Germline V gene lookup returns CDR1 MNHNS and CDR2 SASEGT. The CDR3 is made up of 14 amino acids. Notes on the study in general: The model's output predicted ophthalmopathy at a median of 6.5 months prior to onset.

RNA transcripts provided the source from which TCR beta CDR3 regions were amplified. HTBI primers were the set used in a first-round RT-PCR of the TCR CDR3. Each CDR3 protein is one row after TCRdb ran MiXCR on the multiplex PCR reads. This table holds under 600,000 distinct CDR3 sequences, approximately 15% found once. Sample: blood. The chain combines TRBV6-1 with TRBJ1-6, with D possibly TRBD1 on 5 matching bases. The TCR comes from a woman in her 40s with Graves' ophthalmopathy. The CDR3 spells CASRPTGLGSPLHF. The CDR3 DNA sequence: TGTGCCAGCAGGCCCACAGGATTAGGTTCACCCCTCCACTTT.